These 29 T cell receptor beta chains originate from one sample sequenced in a study of blood T cell repertoires in COVID-19. Sequencing used immunoSEQ multiplex PCR; TCRdb keeps in-frame clones, though not all of them. The sample records about 83,000 clones, roughly 87% being singletons. Sequencing input: peripheral blood. These receptors were obtained from a woman in her forties or fifties with active or convalescent COVID-19.

The CDR3 region has the DNA TGTGCCAGCAGCCCGAGAGACAGCAGCTCCTACAATGAGCAGTTCTTC. It translates to CASSPRDSSSYNEQFF. This chain links TRBV7-8 with TRBJ2-1, with a weak D call TRBD1 (5 bases). CDR3 length: 16 residues. Trimming stripped 5 bases from V and 0 bases from J, with 14 bases between. Germline V gives CDR1 SGHVS, CDR2 FQNEAQ.

This clone was observed a handful of times. The chain employs TRBV13 and TRBJ2-7; possibly TRBD2 for D (6 bases). The V end was cut by 1 base, the J end by 6 bases, with 10 bases between. Germline V gene data show CDR1 as PRHDT and CDR2 as FYEKMQ (reference sequence). The CDR3 is 13 residues long. The CDR3 protein is CASSLEGGIEQYF. DNA for the CDR3: TGTGCCAGCAGCTTAGAAGGCGGGATCGAGCAGTACTTC. The full variable domain, rest sourced from reference TRBV13 and TRBJ2-7, is AAGVIQSPRHLIKEKRETATLKCYPIPRHDTVYWYQQGPGQDPQFLISFYEKMQSDKGSIPDRFSAQQFSDYHSELNMSSLELGDSALYFCASSLEGGIEQYFGPGTRLTVT.

This sequence joins TRBV9 and TRBJ2-7, with 10 bases aligning to TRBD1. CDR1 SGDLS and CDR2 YYNGEE come from the germline V gene. J gave up 7 bases and V 4 bases, and 11 bases lay outside the gene matches. The CDR3 is 15 amino acids. The CDR3 region is CASSRGRDRGGEQYF. DNA of the CDR3: TGTGCCAGCAGCCGGGGGCGGGACAGGGGTGGAGAGCAGTACTTC.

V gene TRBV5-1 combines with J gene TRBJ1-1; maybe TRBD1 (6 bases). Germline V gene sequence: CDR1 SGHRS, CDR2 YFSETQ. This CDR3 comprises 16 residues. V lost 3 bases, J lost 0 bases, and 15 bases lay in between. In DNA form, the CDR3 reads TGCGCCAGCAGCTATACCCCGGGACAAATGAACACTGAAGCTTTCTTT. Amino acid sequence: CASSYTPGQMNTEAFF.

J is TRBJ1-1 and V is TRBV28, with D hard to call. The CDR3 is made up of 14 amino acids. Germline loops: CDR1 MDHEN, CDR2 SYDVKM. V was cut by 3 bases and J by 6 bases, with 14 bases left in between. The CDR3 bases are TGTGCCAGCAGTTTGACTGGCAGATCCCCTGAAGCTTTCTTT. This codes for CASSLTGRSPEAFF.

This clone has just one count. The CDR3 sequence is CASRSTAGNNSPLHF. The CDR3 DNA reads as TGTGCCAGCAGATCCACGGCAGGGAATAATTCACCCCTCCACTTT. The rearrangement uses TRBV7-2 and TRBJ1-6, with D tentatively TRBD1 (5 bases). V was pared by 6 bases and J by 5 bases, with 14 bases between. The CDR3 extends over 15 amino acids. The germline gives CDR1 SGHTA, CDR2 FQGNSA.

V usage is TRBV5-4 and J usage is TRBJ2-3; D is uncertain. The CDR3 spans 14 residues. V shed 0 bases and J shed 4 bases, with 9 bases lying between them. CDR1 SGHNT and CDR2 YYREEE come from the germline V gene (reference sequence). The CDR3 region has the DNA TGTGCCAGCAGCTTGGTGGTGGGCCCAGATACGCAGTATTTT. It encodes CASSLVVGPDTQYF.

The chain links TRBV7-2 to TRBJ2-7; a possible D gene is TRBD2 (5 bases). Trimming cost V 5 bases and J 5 bases, with 22 bases left between them. Per the germline V gene, CDR1 is SGHTA and CDR2 is FQGNSA. The CDR3 has 16 amino acids. Here the CDR3 reads CASSAQRLGKPDEQYF. DNA for the CDR3: TGTGCCAGCAGCGCCCAGCGGTTGGGAAAGCCTGACGAGCAGTACTTC.

The V call is TRBV6-5, the J call TRBJ1-3; D gene uncertain. Germline CDR1 MNHEY, CDR2 SVGAGI. The CDR3 sequence is 14 residues long. The germline V and J ends were trimmed by 7 bases and 0 bases, with 10 bases remaining between them. The DNA for the CDR3 is TGTGCCAGCATCAGCGGGTTCTCTGGAAACACCATATATTTT. Translation: CASISGFSGNTIYF.

The chain joins TRBV12-3 or TRBV12-4 to TRBJ2-1; maybe TRBD2 (5 bases). Trimming stripped 6 bases from V and 9 bases from J, with 12 bases between. This CDR3 contains 12 residues. This CDR3 reads CASSPYEGEQFF. The CDR3 nucleotides read TGTGCCAGCAGCCCCTACGAGGGTGAGCAGTTCTTC.

J is TRBJ2-7 and V is TRBV13; no clear D gene. Germline lookup yields CDR1 PRHDT and CDR2 FYEKMQ (reference sequence). CDR3 size: 11 residues. With 1 base removed from V and 6 bases from J, the gap between germline ends came to 4 bases. The CDR3 bases are TGTGCCAGCAGCTTAGCCAGCGAGCAGTACTTC. Translated, it gives CASSLASEQYF.

This chain uses TRBV27 with TRBJ1-6; 8 nucleotides match TRBD1. The CDR3 spans 18 residues. The trim removed 3 bases at V and 1 base at J, leaving 8 bases unmatched. Germline lookup yields CDR1 MNHEY and CDR2 SMNVEV (reference sequence). This CDR3 is CASSLMAGGESYNSPLHF. In DNA form, the CDR3 reads TGTGCCAGCAGTTTGATGGCAGGGGGCGAGTCCTATAATTCACCCCTCCACTTT.

The J gene is TRBJ1-2, the V gene TRBV27; 7 bases map to TRBD1. The germline V gene has CDR1 MNHEY and CDR2 SMNVEV (reference sequence). The CDR3 runs to 15 residues. V gave up 5 bases and J gave up 3 bases; unmatched junction bases: 9. In DNA, the CDR3 is TGTGCCAGCAGTCTACAGGGGCTCCCCCACTATGGCTACACCTTC. Amino acid sequence: CASSLQGLPHYGYTF.

The chain is built from TRBV18 and TRBJ1-6; the D gene is possibly TRBD1 (5 bases). V lost 0 bases, J lost 10 bases, and 13 bases lay in between. This CDR3 comprises 15 residues. Germline loops: CDR1 KGHSH, CDR2 LQKENI. Written as DNA, the CDR3 is TGTGCCAGCTCACCACCAGAGGGACTTTACTCACCCCTCCACTTT. It specifies CASSPPEGLYSPLHF. The variable domain in full, with the rest retrieved from reference TRBV18 and TRBJ1-6, is NAGVMQNPRHLVRRRGQEARLRCSPMKGHSHVYWYRQLPEEGLKFMVYLQKENIIDESGMPKERFSAEFPKEGPSILRIQQVVRGDSAAYFCASSPPEGLYSPLHFGNGTRLTVT.

This clone was detected a few times. This chain links TRBV27 with TRBJ2-4; 7 positions agree with TRBD2. J lost 1 base, V lost 5 bases, and 5 bases had no gene match. CDR1 and CDR2 from the germline V gene are MNHEY and SMNVEV (reference sequence). CDR3 length equals 15 residues. The chain's CDR3 is CASSGSGGAKNIQYF. The CDR3 nucleotides read TGTGCCAGCAGTGGGTCCGGGGGGGCCAAAAACATTCAGTACTTC.

This rearrangement joins TRBV10-3 to TRBJ1-5; 9 bases agree with TRBD1. The CDR3 extends over 17 amino acids. Germline values: CDR1 ENHRY, CDR2 SYGVKD. V was pared by 8 bases and J by 2 bases, with 13 bases of the junction left unmatched. The CDR3 protein is CAIAPGQGIRGNQPQHF. Here the CDR3 DNA reads TGTGCCATCGCCCCGGGACAGGGAATTAGGGGCAATCAGCCCCAGCATTTT.

The genes are TRBV12-3 or TRBV12-4 and TRBJ1-2; D call uncertain. The germline V and J ends were trimmed by 6 bases and 8 bases, with 16 bases remaining between them. The CDR3 has 13 residues. CDR3 DNA sequence: TGTGCCAGCAGACCGCAAGGAGGTAAAGGCTACACCTTC. Translated: CASRPQGGKGYTF.

The rearrangement joins TRBV24-1 to TRBJ2-1; 7 bases are a match to TRBD1. This CDR3 is built from 15 residues. V shed 3 bases, J shed 6 bases, and the junction held 7 bases outside the gene matches. Germline CDR1 KGHDR, CDR2 SFDVKD. CDR3 sequence (DNA): TGTGCCACCAGTGATCCCGGACAGGCCCGCAATGAGCAGTTCTTC. Protein: CATSDPGQARNEQFF.

This rearrangement joins TRBV2 to TRBJ1-6; D might be TRBD1 (5 bases). Germline values: CDR1 SNHLY, CDR2 FYNNEI. This CDR3 comprises 14 residues. V was pared by 2 bases and J by 10 bases, with 12 bases between. CDR3: CASSETRGGSPLHF. CDR3 DNA sequence: TGTGCCAGCAGTGAAACAAGGGGCGGATCACCCCTCCACTTT. Full variable domain (missing parts from reference TRBV2 and TRBJ1-6): EPEVTQTPSHQVTQMGQEVILRCVPISNHLYFYWYRQILGQKVEFLVSFYNNEISEKSEIFDDQFSVERPDGSNFTLKIRSTKLEDSAMYFCASSETRGGSPLHFGNGTRLTVT.

J is TRBJ1-2 and V is TRBV19, with a weak D call TRBD1 (6 bases). The CDR3 is made up of 14 amino acids. V was pared by 7 bases and J by 0 bases, with 12 bases between. CDR1 LNHDA and CDR2 SQIVND come from the germline V gene (reference sequence). Here the CDR3 reads CASTGGPANYGYTF. The CDR3 coding sequence is TGTGCCAGTACGGGGGGCCCCGCTAACTATGGCTACACCTTC.

The chain is built from TRBV29-1 and TRBJ2-2, with a weak D call TRBD2 (7 bases). Trimming took off 4 bases at V and 6 bases at J, with 21 bases between the two ends. The germline V gene encodes CDR1 SQVTM and CDR2 ANQGSEA. The CDR3 totals 16 residues. CDR3 residues: CSVGGLGGLRAGELFF. The CDR3 nucleotides read TGCAGCGTTGGGGGTTTGGGGGGGCTAAGGGCCGGGGAGCTGTTTTTT.

This chain uses TRBV3-1 (or the pseudogene TRBV3-2) with TRBJ1-1, with TRBD1 as a possible D gene (6 bases). The CDR3 sequence is 14 residues long. Trimming removed 4 bases at V and 5 bases at J, with 14 bases between. Per the germline V gene, CDR1 is LGHDT and CDR2 is YNNKEL (reference sequence). CDR3 sequence (DNA): TGTGCCAGCAGCCGGGCGTGGGGGCCGACTGAAGCTTTCTTT. Residues: CASSRAWGPTEAFF.

This clone was recorded only once. V and J are TRBV19 and TRBJ1-1; maybe TRBD1 (6 bases). Germline lookup yields CDR1 LNHDA and CDR2 SQIVND (reference sequence). The V end was cut by 6 bases, the J end by 5 bases, with 13 bases between. This CDR3 is built from 13 residues. The CDR3 reads CASRQGYWTEAFF. As DNA, the CDR3 is TGTGCCAGTAGACAGGGTTATTGGACTGAAGCTTTCTTT.

The V gene is TRBV11-2, the J gene TRBJ1-3; D perhaps matches TRBD1 (5 bases). The CDR3 is made up of 15 amino acids. Trimming stripped 5 bases from V and 0 bases from J, with 11 bases between. Germline V lookup: CDR1 SGHAT, CDR2 FQNNGV. CDR3 in DNA: TGTGCCAGCAGCACTGGGGGGAACTCTGGAAACACCATATATTTT. Translated: CASSTGGNSGNTIYF.

Of note for this clone: Within the sample, other DNA sequences also encode this same CDR3. This CDR3 reads CASSSGQPNQPQHF. Here the CDR3 DNA reads TGTGCCAGCAGCTCGGGACAGCCAAATCAGCCCCAGCATTTT. This chain connects TRBV7-2 to TRBJ1-5, with TRBD1 identical over 7 bases. Unmatched junction bases numbered 4, after V lost 4 bases and J lost 4 bases. Germline loops: CDR1 SGHTA, CDR2 FQGNSA. The CDR3 length is 14 residues. The entire variable domain, with the rest obtained from reference TRBV7-2 and TRBJ1-5, is as follows: GAGVSQSPSNKVTEKGKDVELRCDPISGHTALYWYRQSLGQGLEFLIYFQGNSAPDKSGLPSDRFSAERTGGSVSTLTIQRTQQEDSAVYLCASSSGQPNQPQHFGDGTRLSIL.

The chain joins TRBV29-1 to TRBJ1-4; no firm D call. The CDR3 totals 12 residues. The V end was cut by 7 bases, the J end by 3 bases, with 9 bases between. Germline V lookup: CDR1 SQVTM, CDR2 ANQGSEA. CDR3 in DNA: TGCAGCGCAACGGGATCTAATGAAAAACTGTTTTTT. Encoded protein: CSATGSNEKLFF.

The chain has TRBV28 and TRBJ1-5, with D possibly matching TRBD1 (5 bases). Trimming stripped 5 bases from V and 9 bases from J, with 11 bases between. Germline-derived CDR1 and CDR2 are MDHEN and SYDVKM. CDR3 length equals 12 residues. The CDR3 loop reads CASSKGTRPQHF. As DNA, the CDR3 is TGTGCCAGCAGTAAGGGGACTCGGCCCCAGCATTTT.

This sequence joins TRBV5-6 and TRBJ1-6, with 9 bases lining up with TRBD1. Losses at the gene ends were 0 bases for V and 7 bases for J; bases not matched to a gene: 2. CDR1 and CDR2 from the germline V gene are SGHDT and YYEEEE. The length of the CDR3 is 15 residues. The DNA of the CDR3 is TGTGCCAGCAGCTTGGTGGGGACAGGGAATTCACCCCTCCACTTT. This codes for CASSLVGTGNSPLHF.

This CDR3 reads CASSVQQGEGAKNIQYF. The CDR3 nucleotides read TGTGCCAGCAGCGTTCAACAGGGCGAGGGGGCCAAAAACATTCAGTACTTC. The chain joins TRBV7-2 to TRBJ2-4, with D perhaps TRBD1 (6 bases). V was cut by 5 bases and J by 1 base, with 18 bases left in between. The CDR3 is made up of 17 amino acids. The germline V gene has CDR1 SGHTA and CDR2 FQGNSA.